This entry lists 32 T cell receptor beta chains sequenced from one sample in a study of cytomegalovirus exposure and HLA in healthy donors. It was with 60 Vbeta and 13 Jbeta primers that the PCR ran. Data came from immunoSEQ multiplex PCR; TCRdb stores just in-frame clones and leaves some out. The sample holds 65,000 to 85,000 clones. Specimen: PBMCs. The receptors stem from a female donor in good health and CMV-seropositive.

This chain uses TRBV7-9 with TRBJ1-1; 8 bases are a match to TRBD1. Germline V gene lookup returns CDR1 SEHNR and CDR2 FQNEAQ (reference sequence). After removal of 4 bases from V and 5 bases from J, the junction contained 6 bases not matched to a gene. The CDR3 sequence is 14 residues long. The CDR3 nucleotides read TGTGCCAGCAGCTCCCGACAGGGGTGGACTGAAGCTTTCTTT. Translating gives CASSSRQGWTEAFF.

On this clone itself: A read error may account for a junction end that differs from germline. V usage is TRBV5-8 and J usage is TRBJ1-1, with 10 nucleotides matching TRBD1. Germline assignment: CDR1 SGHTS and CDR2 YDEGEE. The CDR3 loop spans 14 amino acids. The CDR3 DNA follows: TGTGCCAGCAGGGGCCGGGACAGGGGTACTGAAGATTTCTTT. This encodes CASRGRDRGTEDFF.

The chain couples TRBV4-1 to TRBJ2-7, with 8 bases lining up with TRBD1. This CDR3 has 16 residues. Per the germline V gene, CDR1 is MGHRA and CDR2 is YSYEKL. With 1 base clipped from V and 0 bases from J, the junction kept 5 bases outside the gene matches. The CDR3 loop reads CASSQATTGVSYEQYF. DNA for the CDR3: TGCGCCAGCAGCCAAGCCACGACAGGGGTCTCCTACGAGCAGTACTTC.

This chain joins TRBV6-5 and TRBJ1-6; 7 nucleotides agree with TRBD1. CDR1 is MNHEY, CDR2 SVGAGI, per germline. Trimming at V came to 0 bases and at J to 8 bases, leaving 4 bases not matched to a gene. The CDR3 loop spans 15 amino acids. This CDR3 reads CASSYSITGDSPLHF. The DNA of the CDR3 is TGTGCCAGCAGTTACTCGATCACAGGGGATTCACCCCTCCACTTT.

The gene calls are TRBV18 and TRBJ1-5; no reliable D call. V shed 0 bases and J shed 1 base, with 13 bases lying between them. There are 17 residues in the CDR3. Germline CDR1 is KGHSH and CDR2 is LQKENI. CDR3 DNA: TGTGCCAGCTCACCACCGCAATCCGGGGTAAGCAATCAGCCCCAGCATTTT. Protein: CASSPPQSGVSNQPQHF.

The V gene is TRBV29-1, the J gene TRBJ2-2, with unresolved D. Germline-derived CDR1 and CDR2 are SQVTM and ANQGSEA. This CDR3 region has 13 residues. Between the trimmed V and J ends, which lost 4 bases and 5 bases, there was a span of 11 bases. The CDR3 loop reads CSVGRLITGELFF. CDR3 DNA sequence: TGCAGCGTTGGGAGATTAATTACCGGGGAGCTGTTTTTT.

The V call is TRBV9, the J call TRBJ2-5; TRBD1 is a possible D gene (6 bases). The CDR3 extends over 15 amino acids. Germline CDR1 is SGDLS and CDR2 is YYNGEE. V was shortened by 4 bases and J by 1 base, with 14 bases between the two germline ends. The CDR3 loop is CASSREAGAQETQYF. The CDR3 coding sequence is TGTGCCAGCAGCCGTGAGGCAGGGGCCCAAGAGACCCAGTACTTC.

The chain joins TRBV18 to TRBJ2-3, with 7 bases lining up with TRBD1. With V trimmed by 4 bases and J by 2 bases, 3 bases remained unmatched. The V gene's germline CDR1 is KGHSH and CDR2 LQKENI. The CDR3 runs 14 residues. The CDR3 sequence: CASSRGTATDTQYF. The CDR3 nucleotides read TGTGCCAGCTCACGTGGGACAGCCACAGATACGCAGTATTTT.

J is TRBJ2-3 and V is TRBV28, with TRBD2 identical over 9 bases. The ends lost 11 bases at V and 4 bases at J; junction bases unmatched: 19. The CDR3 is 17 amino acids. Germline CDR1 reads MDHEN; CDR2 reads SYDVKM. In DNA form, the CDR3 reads TGTGCCCGCAATCGGGAGACTAGCGGACCTAGGGCAGATACGCAGTATTTT. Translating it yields CARNRETSGPRADTQYF.

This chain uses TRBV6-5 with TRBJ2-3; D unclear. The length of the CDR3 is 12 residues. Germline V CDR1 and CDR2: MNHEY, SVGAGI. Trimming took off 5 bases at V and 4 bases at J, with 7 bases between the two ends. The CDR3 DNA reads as TGTGCCAGCAGTCCCGCGTCAGATACGCAGTATTTT. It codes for CASSPASDTQYF.

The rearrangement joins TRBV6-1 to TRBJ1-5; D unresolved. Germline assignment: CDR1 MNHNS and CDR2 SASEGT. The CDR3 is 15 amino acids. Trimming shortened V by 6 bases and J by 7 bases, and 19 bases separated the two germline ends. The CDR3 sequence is CASSPPTGSWQPQHF. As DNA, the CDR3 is TGTGCCAGCAGCCCCCCAACGGGTTCATGGCAGCCCCAGCATTTT.

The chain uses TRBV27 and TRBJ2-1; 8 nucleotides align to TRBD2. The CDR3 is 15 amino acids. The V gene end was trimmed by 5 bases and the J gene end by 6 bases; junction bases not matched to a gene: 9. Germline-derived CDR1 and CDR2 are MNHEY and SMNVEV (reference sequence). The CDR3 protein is CASSHPREGLNEQFF. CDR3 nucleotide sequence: TGTGCCAGCAGTCATCCCCGGGAGGGCCTCAATGAGCAGTTCTTC.

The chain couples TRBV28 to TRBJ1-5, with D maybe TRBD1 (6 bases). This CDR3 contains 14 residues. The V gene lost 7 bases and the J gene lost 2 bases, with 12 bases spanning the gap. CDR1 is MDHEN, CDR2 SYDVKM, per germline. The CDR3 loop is CASKAGQRNQPQHF. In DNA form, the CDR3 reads TGTGCCAGCAAGGCTGGACAGCGCAATCAGCCCCAGCATTTT.

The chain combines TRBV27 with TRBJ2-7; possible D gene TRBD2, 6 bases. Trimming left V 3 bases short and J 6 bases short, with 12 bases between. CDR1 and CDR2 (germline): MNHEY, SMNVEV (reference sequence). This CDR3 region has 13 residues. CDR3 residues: CASSFGVGGEQYF. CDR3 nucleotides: TGTGCCAGCAGTTTCGGGGTCGGGGGCGAGCAGTACTTC.

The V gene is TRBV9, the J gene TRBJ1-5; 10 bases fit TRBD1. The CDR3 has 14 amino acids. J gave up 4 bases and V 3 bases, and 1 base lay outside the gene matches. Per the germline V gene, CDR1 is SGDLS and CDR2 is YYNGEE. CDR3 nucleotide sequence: TGTGCCAGCAGCGGGACAGGGGGGAATCAGCCCCAGCATTTT. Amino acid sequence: CASSGTGGNQPQHF. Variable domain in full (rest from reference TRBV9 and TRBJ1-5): DSGVTQTPKHLITATGQRVTLRCSPRSGDLSVYWYQQSLDQGLQFLIQYYNGEERAKGNILERFSAQQFPDLHSELNLSSLELGDSALYFCASSGTGGNQPQHFGDGTRLSIL.

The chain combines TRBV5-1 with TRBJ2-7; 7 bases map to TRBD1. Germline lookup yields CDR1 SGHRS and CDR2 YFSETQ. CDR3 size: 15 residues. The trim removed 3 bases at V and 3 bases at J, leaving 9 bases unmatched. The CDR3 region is CASSSQGISIYEQYF. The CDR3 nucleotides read TGCGCCAGCAGCTCACAGGGGATTTCCATCTACGAGCAGTACTTC. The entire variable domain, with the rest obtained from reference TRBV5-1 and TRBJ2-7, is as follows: KAGVTQTPRYLIKTRGQQVTLSCSPISGHRSVSWYQQTPGQGLQFLFEYFSETQRNKGNFPGRFSGRQFSNSRSEMNVSTLELGDSALYLCASSSQGISIYEQYFGPGTRLTVT.

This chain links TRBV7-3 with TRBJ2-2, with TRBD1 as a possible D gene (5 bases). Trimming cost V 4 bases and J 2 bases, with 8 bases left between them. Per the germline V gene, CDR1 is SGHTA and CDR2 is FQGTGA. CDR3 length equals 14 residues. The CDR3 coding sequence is TGTGCCAGCAGCTCCGACAGAAACACCGGGGAGCTGTTTTTT. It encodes CASSSDRNTGELFF.

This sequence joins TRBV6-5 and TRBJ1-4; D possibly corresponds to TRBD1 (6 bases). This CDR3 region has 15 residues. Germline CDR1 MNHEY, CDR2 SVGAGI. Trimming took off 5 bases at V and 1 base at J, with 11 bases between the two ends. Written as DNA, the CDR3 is TGTGCCAGCAGTCCTCCCAGGGGAACTAATGAAAAACTGTTTTTT. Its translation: CASSPPRGTNEKLFF.

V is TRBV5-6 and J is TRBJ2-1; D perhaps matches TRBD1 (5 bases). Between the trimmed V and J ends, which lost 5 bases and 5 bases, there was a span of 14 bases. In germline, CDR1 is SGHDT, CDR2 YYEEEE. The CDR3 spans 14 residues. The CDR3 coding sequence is TGTGCCAGCAGTAACAGGTTCCCCGACAATGAGCAGTTCTTC. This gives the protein CASSNRFPDNEQFF.

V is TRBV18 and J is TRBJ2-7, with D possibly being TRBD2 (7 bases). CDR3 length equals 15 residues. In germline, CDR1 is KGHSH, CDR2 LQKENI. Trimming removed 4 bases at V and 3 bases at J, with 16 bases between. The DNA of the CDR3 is TGTGCCAGCTCACAGCAGGAGGGAGGGGGCTACGAGCAGTACTTC. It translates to CASSQQEGGGYEQYF.

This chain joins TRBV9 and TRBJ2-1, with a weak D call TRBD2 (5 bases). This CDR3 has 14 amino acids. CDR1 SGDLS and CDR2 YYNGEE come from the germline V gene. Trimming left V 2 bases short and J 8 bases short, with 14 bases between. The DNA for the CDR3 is TGTGCCAGCAGCGTTGACCCGATCGGGGATGAGCAGTTCTTC. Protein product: CASSVDPIGDEQFF.

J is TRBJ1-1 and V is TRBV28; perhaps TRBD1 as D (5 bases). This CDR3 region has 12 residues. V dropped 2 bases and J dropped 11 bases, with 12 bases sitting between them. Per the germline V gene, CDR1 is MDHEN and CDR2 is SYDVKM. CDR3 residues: CASSLAAGGAFF. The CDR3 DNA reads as TGTGCCAGCAGTTTAGCTGCCGGGGGGGCTTTCTTT. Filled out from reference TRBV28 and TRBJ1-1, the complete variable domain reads DVKVTQSSRYLVKRTGEKVFLECVQDMDHENMFWYRQDPGLGLRLIYFSYDVKMKEKGDIPEGYSVSREKKERFSLILESASTNQTSMYLCASSLAAGGAFFGQGTRLTVV.

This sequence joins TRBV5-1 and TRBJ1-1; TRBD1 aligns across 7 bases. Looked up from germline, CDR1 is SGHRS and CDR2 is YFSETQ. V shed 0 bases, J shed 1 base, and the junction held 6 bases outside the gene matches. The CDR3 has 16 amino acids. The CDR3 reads CASSLAPTGKNTEAFF. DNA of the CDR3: TGCGCCAGCAGCTTGGCCCCGACAGGGAAGAACACTGAAGCTTTCTTT.

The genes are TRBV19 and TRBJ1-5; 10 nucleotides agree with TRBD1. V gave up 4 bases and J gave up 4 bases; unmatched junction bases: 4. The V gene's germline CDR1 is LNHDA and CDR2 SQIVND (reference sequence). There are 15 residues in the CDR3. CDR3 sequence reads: CASSTGTGANQPQHF. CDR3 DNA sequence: TGTGCCAGTAGTACCGGGACAGGGGCTAATCAGCCCCAGCATTTT.

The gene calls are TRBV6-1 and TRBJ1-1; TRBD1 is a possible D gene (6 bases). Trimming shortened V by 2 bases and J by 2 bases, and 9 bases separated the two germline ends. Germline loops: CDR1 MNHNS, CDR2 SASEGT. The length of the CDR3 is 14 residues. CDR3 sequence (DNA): TGTGCCAGCAGTGAATCCAGGGGTAACACTGAAGCTTTCTTT. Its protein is CASSESRGNTEAFF.

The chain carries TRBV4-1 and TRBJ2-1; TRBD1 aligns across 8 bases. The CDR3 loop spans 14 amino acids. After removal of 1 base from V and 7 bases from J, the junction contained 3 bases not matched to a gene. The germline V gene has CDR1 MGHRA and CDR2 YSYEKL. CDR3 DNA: TGCGCCAGCAGCCAAGTTAACAGGGGGAATGAGCAGTTCTTC. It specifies CASSQVNRGNEQFF.

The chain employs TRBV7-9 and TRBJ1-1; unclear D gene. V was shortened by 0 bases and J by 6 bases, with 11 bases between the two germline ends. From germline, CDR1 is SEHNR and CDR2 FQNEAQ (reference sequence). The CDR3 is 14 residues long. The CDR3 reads CASSLALLAAEAFF. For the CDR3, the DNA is TGTGCCAGCAGCTTAGCGCTCCTGGCGGCTGAAGCTTTCTTT.

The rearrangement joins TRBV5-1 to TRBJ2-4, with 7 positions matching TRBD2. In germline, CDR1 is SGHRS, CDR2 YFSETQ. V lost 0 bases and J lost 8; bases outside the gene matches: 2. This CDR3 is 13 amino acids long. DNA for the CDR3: TGCGCCAGCAGCTTGGCCGCGGGAGACATTCAGTACTTC. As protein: CASSLAAGDIQYF. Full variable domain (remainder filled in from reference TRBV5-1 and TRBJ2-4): KAGVTQTPRYLIKTRGQQVTLSCSPISGHRSVSWYQQTPGQGLQFLFEYFSETQRNKGNFPGRFSGRQFSNSRSEMNVSTLELGDSALYLCASSLAAGDIQYFGAGTRLSVL.

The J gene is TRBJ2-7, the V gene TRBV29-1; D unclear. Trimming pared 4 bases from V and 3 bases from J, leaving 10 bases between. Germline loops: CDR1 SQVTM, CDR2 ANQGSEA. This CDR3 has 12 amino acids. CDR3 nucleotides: TGCAGCGTTGGAGAGGCCAACTACGAGCAGTACTTC. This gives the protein CSVGEANYEQYF.

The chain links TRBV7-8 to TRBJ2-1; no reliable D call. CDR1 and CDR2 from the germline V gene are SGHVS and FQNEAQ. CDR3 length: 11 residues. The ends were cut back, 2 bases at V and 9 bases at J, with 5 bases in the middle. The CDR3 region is CASSLFSEQFF. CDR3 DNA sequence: TGTGCCAGCAGCTTATTCAGTGAGCAGTTCTTC.

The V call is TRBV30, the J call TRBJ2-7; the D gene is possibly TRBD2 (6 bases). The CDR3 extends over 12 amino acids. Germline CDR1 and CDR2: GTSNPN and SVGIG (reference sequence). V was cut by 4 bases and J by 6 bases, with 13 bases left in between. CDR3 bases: TGTGCCTGGAAACGGGAGCTGGGCGAGCAGTACTTC. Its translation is CAWKRELGEQYF.

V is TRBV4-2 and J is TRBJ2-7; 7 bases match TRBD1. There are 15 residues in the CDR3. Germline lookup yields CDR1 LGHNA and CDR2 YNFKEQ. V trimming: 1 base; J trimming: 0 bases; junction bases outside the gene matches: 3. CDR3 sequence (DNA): TGTGCCAGCAGCCAAGGGACAGGCGACTCCTACGAGCAGTACTTC. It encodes CASSQGTGDSYEQYF.